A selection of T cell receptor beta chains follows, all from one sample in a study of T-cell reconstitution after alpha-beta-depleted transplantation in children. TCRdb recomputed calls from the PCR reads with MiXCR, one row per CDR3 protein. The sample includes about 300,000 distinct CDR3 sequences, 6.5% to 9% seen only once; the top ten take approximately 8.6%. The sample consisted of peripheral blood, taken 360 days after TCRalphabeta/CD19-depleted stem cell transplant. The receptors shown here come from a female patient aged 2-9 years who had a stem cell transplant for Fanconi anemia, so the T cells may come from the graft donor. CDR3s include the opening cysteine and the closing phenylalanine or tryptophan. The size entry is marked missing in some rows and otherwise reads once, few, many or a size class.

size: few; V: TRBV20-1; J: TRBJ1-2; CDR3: CSAGQYGYTF
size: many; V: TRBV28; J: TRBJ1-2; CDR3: CASSLPQGARGYTF
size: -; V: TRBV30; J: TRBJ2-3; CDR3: CAWSLGTDTQYF
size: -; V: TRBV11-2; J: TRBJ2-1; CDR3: CASSPHRGVDNEQFF
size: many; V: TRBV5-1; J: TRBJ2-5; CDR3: CASSLDGETQYF
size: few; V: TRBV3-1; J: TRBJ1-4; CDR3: CASSQYLGFTNEKLFF
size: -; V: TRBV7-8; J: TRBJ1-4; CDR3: CASSRTGALNEKLFF
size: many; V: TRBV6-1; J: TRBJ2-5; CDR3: CASSKDRVVETQYF
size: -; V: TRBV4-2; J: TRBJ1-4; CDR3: CASSPLTGQGNEKLFF
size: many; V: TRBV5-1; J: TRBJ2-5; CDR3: CASSLASGGGETQYF
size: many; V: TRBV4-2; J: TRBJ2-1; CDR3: CASSQDPPRTYNEQFF
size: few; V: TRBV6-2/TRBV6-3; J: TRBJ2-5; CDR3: CASSWGGSKETQYF
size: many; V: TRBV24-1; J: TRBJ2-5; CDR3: CATSDLSRGDQETQYF
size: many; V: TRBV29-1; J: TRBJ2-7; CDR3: CSVVIRRGTYEQYF
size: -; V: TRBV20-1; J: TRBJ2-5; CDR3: CSADRDRGRETQYF
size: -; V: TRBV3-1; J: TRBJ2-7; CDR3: CASSPVDRNSYEQYF
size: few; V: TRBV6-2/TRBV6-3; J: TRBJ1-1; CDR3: CASDLNGGLEAFF
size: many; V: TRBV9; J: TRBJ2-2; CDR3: CASSVGGSPTGELFF
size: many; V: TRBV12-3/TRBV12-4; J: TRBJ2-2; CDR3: CASSFGQAYTGELFF